One sample yielded the 5 T cell receptor beta chains listed below, sequenced in a study of T cells in tumors and immune-related adverse events. The repertoire was sequenced with immunoSEQ multiplex PCR; TCRdb's copy has only in-frame clones and lacks some. The sample contains about 22,000 clones, 85% to 95% of which appear only once. The sequences come from lymph node tissue, collected from a patient treated with anti-PD-1 therapy. The receptors come from a female donor with metastatic renal cell carcinoma.

The chain links TRBV10-3 to TRBJ1-1; TRBD1 is a possible D gene (6 bases). CDR3 length: 14 amino acids. Trimming removed 7 bases from V and 2 bases from J, with 14 bases in between. Germline values: CDR1 ENHRY, CDR2 SYGVKD. CDR3 loop: CAITTDRNNTEAFF. The DNA for the CDR3 is TGTGCCATCACCACAGACAGGAACAACACTGAAGCTTTCTTT.

This rearrangement joins TRBV5-1 to TRBJ2-2; 7 bases line up with TRBD2. The CDR3 has 15 amino acids. Germline trimming cut 4 bases from V and 4 bases from J; bases unmatched to any gene: 7. Germline CDR1 and CDR2: SGHRS and YFSETQ. The DNA for the CDR3 is TGCGCCAGCAGCCTCCGGGAGGATGGCACCGGGGAGCTGTTTTTT. This gives the protein CASSLREDGTGELFF. Full variable domain (remainder filled in from reference TRBV5-1 and TRBJ2-2): KAGVTQTPRYLIKTRGQQVTLSCSPISGHRSVSWYQQTPGQGLQFLFEYFSETQRNKGNFPGRFSGRQFSNSRSEMNVSTLELGDSALYLCASSLREDGTGELFFGEGSRLTVL.

The chain joins TRBV28 to TRBJ2-5; 7 nucleotides agree with TRBD2. With 6 bases clipped from V and 2 bases from J, the junction kept 15 bases outside the gene matches. The CDR3 spans 17 residues. Germline assignment: CDR1 MDHEN and CDR2 SYDVKM. In DNA, the CDR3 is TGTGCCAGCAGCCATGGGAGGGCCCCGGGGAGGCAAGAGACCCAGTACTTC. Translated, it gives CASSHGRAPGRQETQYF.

The chain carries TRBV9 and TRBJ1-3; D is undetermined. V was trimmed by 4 bases and J by 2 bases, leaving 13 bases between them. The germline V gene encodes CDR1 SGDLS and CDR2 YYNGEE. The CDR3 loop spans 15 amino acids. The CDR3 nucleotides read TGTGCCAGCAGCCCGACGGTCGCGGCTGGAAACACCATATATTTT. Amino acids: CASSPTVAAGNTIYF.

This clone has more than one count but fewer than ten. The chain recombines TRBV15 with TRBJ2-2; TRBD1 aligns across 9 bases. The CDR3 consists of 16 residues. Losses at the gene ends were 5 bases for V and 5 bases for J; bases not matched to a gene: 9. Germline loops: CDR1 LNHNV, CDR2 YYDKDF (reference sequence). CDR3 bases: TGTGCCACCAGCGACGGGACAGGGCCTGTTACCGGGGAGCTGTTTTTT. This sequence encodes CATSDGTGPVTGELFF. The variable domain in full, completed from reference TRBV15 and TRBJ2-2, reads DAMVIQNPRYQVTQFGKPVTLSCSQTLNHNVMYWYQQKSSQAPKLLFHYYDKDFNNEADTPDNFQSRRPNTSFCFLDIRSPGLGDTAMYLCATSDGTGPVTGELFFGEGSRLTVL.